This entry lists 20 T cell receptor beta chains sequenced from one sample in a study of cytomegalovirus exposure and HLA in healthy donors. The PCR ran on 60 Vbeta and 13 Jbeta primers. Sequencing used immunoSEQ multiplex PCR; TCRdb keeps in-frame clones, though not all of them. The sample consists of around 200,000 clones, 70% to 80% of them appearing once. Input material: PBMCs. The receptors originated from a middle-aged man in good health and CMV-seronegative.

As to this clone: One junction end disagrees with the germline gene, perhaps due to a read error. The chain couples TRBV7-2 to TRBJ1-5; the D is unclear. This CDR3 is 16 amino acids long. CDR1 is SGHTA and CDR2 is FQGNSA in the germline V gene. CDR3 in DNA: TGTGCCAGCAGCCTAGCGGCGGCGGGAGGCAATCAGCCCCAGCATTTT. Translating gives CASSLAAAGGNQPQHF.

The V and J genes are TRBV4-1 and TRBJ1-5; maybe TRBD1 (5 bases). The V gene's germline CDR1 is MGHRA and CDR2 YSYEKL. Trimming cost V 3 bases and J 0 bases, with 12 bases left between them. This CDR3 has 16 amino acids. CDR3 DNA: TGCGCCAGCAGCCAGGGCCAGGGTCCTAGCAATCAGCCCCAGCATTTT. Translated: CASSQGQGPSNQPQHF.

The chain employs TRBV10-3 and TRBJ2-3, with D hard to call. Trimming stripped 0 bases from V and 1 base from J, with 5 bases between. Germline CDR1 is ENHRY and CDR2 is SYGVKD. The CDR3 runs 14 residues. Here the CDR3 reads CAISESIGTDTQYF. Here the CDR3 DNA reads TGTGCCATCAGTGAGTCTATAGGCACAGATACGCAGTATTTT.

The gene calls are TRBV9 and TRBJ2-3; a weak D match, TRBD2 (6 bases). Germline CDR1 and CDR2: SGDLS and YYNGEE. This CDR3 region has 13 residues. V lost 5 bases and J 1 base, leaving 8 bases between the germline ends. The CDR3 region has the DNA TGTGCCAGCAGGTCTAGCGGCACAGATACGCAGTATTTT. It codes for CASRSSGTDTQYF.

This clone was seen more than once but under ten times. The chain has TRBV25-1 and TRBJ1-5; perhaps TRBD1 as D (5 bases). Germline V gives CDR1 MGHDK, CDR2 SYGVNS. The CDR3 spans 15 residues. The ends were cut back, 2 bases at V and 0 bases at J, with 8 bases in the middle. CDR3 coding DNA: TGTGCCAGCAGTGAAGGAGGGGTTAGCAATCAGCCCCAGCATTTT. Translating it yields CASSEGGVSNQPQHF.

This clone has just a few counts. The chain combines TRBV6-5 with TRBJ2-5, with 8 bases that match TRBD1. The germline V gene has CDR1 MNHEY and CDR2 SVGAGI. This CDR3 contains 14 residues. With 4 bases clipped from V and 5 bases from J, the junction kept 6 bases outside the gene matches. The CDR3 here is CASSSSGGIETQYF. The CDR3 DNA sequence: TGTGCCAGCAGTTCGTCAGGGGGCATCGAGACCCAGTACTTC.

There are a few counts of this clone. This chain links TRBV4-3 with TRBJ2-3; 8 nucleotides line up with TRBD2. Germline CDR1 LGHNA, CDR2 YSLEER. The ends lost 0 bases at V and 5 bases at J; junction bases unmatched: 7. This CDR3 region has 16 residues. Here the CDR3 DNA reads TGCGCCAGCAGCCAAGATCGAAGCGGGGGAGGAGATACGCAGTATTTT. Its protein is CASSQDRSGGGDTQYF.

The gene calls are TRBV6-5 and TRBJ2-7; tentatively, D is TRBD1 (6 bases). Trimming took 7 bases from V and 3 from J, leaving 13 bases between them. Germline lookup yields CDR1 MNHEY and CDR2 SVGAGI. The CDR3 has 13 amino acids. The DNA for the CDR3 is TGTGCCAGCATCGCCAAGGACAGCTACGAGCAGTACTTC. Translated, it gives CASIAKDSYEQYF.

This chain joins TRBV5-1 and TRBJ1-1; D might be TRBD1 (6 bases). Trimming shortened V by 0 bases and J by 5 bases, and 14 bases separated the two germline ends. Germline loops: CDR1 SGHRS, CDR2 YFSETQ. This CDR3 has 15 residues. Here the CDR3 DNA reads TGCGCCAGCAGCTTGGCCGCTGGGGGCGATACTGAAGCTTTCTTT. Its protein product is CASSLAAGGDTEAFF. Full variable domain (outside the CDR3, taken from reference TRBV5-1 and TRBJ1-1): KAGVTQTPRYLIKTRGQQVTLSCSPISGHRSVSWYQQTPGQGLQFLFEYFSETQRNKGNFPGRFSGRQFSNSRSEMNVSTLELGDSALYLCASSLAAGGDTEAFFGQGTRLTVV.

DNA for the CDR3: TGTGCCAGCAGCCGAGGGACTACCTACTCCTACGAGCAGTACTTC. Translation gives CASSRGTTYSYEQYF. The chain links TRBV7-9 to TRBJ2-7; TRBD2 aligns across 7 bases. Germline trimming cut 5 bases from V and 0 bases from J; bases unmatched to any gene: 7. CDR3 length equals 15 residues. Germline CDR1 SEHNR, CDR2 FQNEAQ (reference sequence).

The rearrangement links TRBV7-3 to TRBJ2-3; a weak D match, TRBD2 (7 bases). Trimming removed 3 bases from V and 1 base from J, with 11 bases in between. This CDR3 spans 15 amino acids. Germline V gene lookup returns CDR1 SGHTA and CDR2 FQGTGA. The CDR3 sequence: CASSLGGARTDTQYF. DNA of the CDR3: TGTGCCAGCAGCTTGGGGGGGGCGCGCACAGATACGCAGTATTTT.

The rearrangement uses TRBV5-1 and TRBJ2-7, with 9 nucleotides matching TRBD2. The germline gives CDR1 SGHRS, CDR2 YFSETQ. CDR3 length: 17 amino acids. V dropped 4 bases and J dropped 6; count of bases not matched to a gene: 17. CDR3 residues: CASSPGLARSRIVEQYF. The CDR3 DNA reads as TGCGCCAGCAGCCCCGGACTAGCGCGCTCCCGAATTGTCGAGCAGTACTTC. The variable domain in full, with the rest retrieved from reference TRBV5-1 and TRBJ2-7, is KAGVTQTPRYLIKTRGQQVTLSCSPISGHRSVSWYQQTPGQGLQFLFEYFSETQRNKGNFPGRFSGRQFSNSRSEMNVSTLELGDSALYLCASSPGLARSRIVEQYFGPGTRLTVT.

V is TRBV7-8 and J is TRBJ1-1, with D tentatively TRBD1 (6 bases). The CDR3 contains 12 residues. CDR1 SGHVS and CDR2 FQNEAQ come from the germline V gene. Trimming shortened V by 1 base and J by 11 bases, and 11 bases separated the two germline ends. CDR3 in amino acids: CASSLEEQGAFF. The CDR3 DNA sequence: TGTGCCAGCAGCTTAGAAGAACAGGGTGCTTTCTTT.

This rearrangement joins TRBV5-5 to TRBJ2-1; D remains unclear. The CDR3 runs to 15 residues. Germline CDR1 and CDR2: SGHKS and YYEKEE (reference sequence). The V gene lost 0 bases and the J gene lost 0 bases, with 7 bases spanning the gap. The CDR3 spells CASSLARSSYNEQFF. For the CDR3, the DNA is TGTGCCAGCAGCTTGGCACGGAGCTCCTACAATGAGCAGTTCTTC. The full variable domain, with the rest looked up from reference TRBV5-5 and TRBJ2-1, is DAGVTQSPTHLIKTRGQQVTLRCSPISGHKSVSWYQQVLGQGPQFIFQYYEKEERGRGNFPDRFSARQFPNYSSELNVNALLLGDSALYLCASSLARSSYNEQFFGPGTRLTVL.

The chain is built from TRBV7-6 and TRBJ2-5; 13 bases map to TRBD2. V was pared by 4 bases and J by 5 bases, with 7 bases of the junction left unmatched. The CDR3 has 16 residues. Germline V lookup: CDR1 SGHVS, CDR2 FNYEAQ. CDR3 region: CASSSTSGGAGETQYF. CDR3 DNA sequence: TGTGCCAGCAGCTCTACTAGCGGGGGGGCCGGGGAGACCCAGTACTTC.

This chain joins TRBV5-6 and TRBJ2-5; maybe TRBD1 (7 bases). V lost 1 base and J 5 bases, leaving 15 bases between the germline ends. The germline V gene encodes CDR1 SGHDT and CDR2 YYEEEE. This CDR3 spans 15 amino acids. The CDR3 loop is CASSLLTGSGETQYF. In DNA form, the CDR3 reads TGTGCCAGCAGCTTGTTGACAGGGAGCGGGGAGACCCAGTACTTC.

V and J are TRBV28 and TRBJ2-3; no firm D call. V was pared by 5 bases and J by 6 bases, with 15 bases between. The germline V gene has CDR1 MDHEN and CDR2 SYDVKM. CDR3 length: 14 amino acids. This chain's CDR3 is CASSPTPPRDTQYF. In nucleotides, the CDR3 is TGTGCCAGCAGTCCTACTCCTCCGCGGGATACGCAGTATTTT.

The chain is built from TRBV18 and TRBJ1-6; D is uncertain. The CDR3 has 13 residues. V lost 6 bases to trimming and J lost 10 bases, with 13 bases between them. Germline lookup yields CDR1 KGHSH and CDR2 LQKENI. The CDR3 coding sequence is TGTGCCAGCTCCCCGGCCGGGGAATCACCCCTCCACTTT. This translates into CASSPAGESPLHF.

This sequence joins TRBV7-8 and TRBJ2-1, with D perhaps matching TRBD1 (6 bases). Germline V gene lookup returns CDR1 SGHVS and CDR2 FQNEAQ. The CDR3 spans 15 residues. The V end was cut by 5 bases, the J end by 4 bases, with 15 bases between. CDR3 nucleotide sequence: TGTGCCAGCAGCGTCATTGGACAGAAATACAATGAGCAGTTCTTC. This gives the protein CASSVIGQKYNEQFF.

The rearrangement joins TRBV28 to TRBJ1-6, with D unresolved. V was cut by 10 bases and J by 5 bases, with 21 bases left in between. CDR3 size: 16 residues. From germline, CDR1 is MDHEN and CDR2 SYDVKM. CDR3 sequence (DNA): TGTGCCACCCAACCAGGCTCTCGGGGAAATAATTCACCCCTCCACTTT. It codes for CATQPGSRGNNSPLHF.